This T cell receptor (beta chain) originates from a study of T cell repertoires in cytomegalovirus infection. MiXCR, run by TCRdb on the reads, gives a single entry per CDR3 protein. In the table there are roughly 500,000 distinct CDR3 sequences, 11% of which are singletons. Germline loops: CDR1 SGDLS, CDR2 YYNGEE. The CDR3 is 15 amino acids. V gave up 4 bases and J gave up 4 bases; unmatched junction bases: 7. This clonotype appeared a few times. The source is a human donor in good health (CMV status not recorded). Some clones in this sample may be carry-over from other donors' samples. Sequenced: PBMCs. The rearrangement joins TRBV9 to TRBJ2-3; 9 nucleotides align to TRBD1. The CDR3 region is CASSLRQGVSDTQYF. CDR3 sequence (DNA): TGTGCCAGCAGCCTTCGACAGGGGGTGTCAGATACGCAGTATTTT.